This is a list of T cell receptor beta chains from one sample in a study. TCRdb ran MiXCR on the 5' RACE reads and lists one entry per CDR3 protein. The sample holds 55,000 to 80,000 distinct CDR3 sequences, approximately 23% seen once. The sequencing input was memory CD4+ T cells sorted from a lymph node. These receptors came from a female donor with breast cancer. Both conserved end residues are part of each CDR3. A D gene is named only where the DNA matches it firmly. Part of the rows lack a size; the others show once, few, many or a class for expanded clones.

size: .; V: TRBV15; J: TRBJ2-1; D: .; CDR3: CATSRQNTDSYF; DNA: TGTGCCACCAGCAGACAAAACACTGATAGCTACTTC
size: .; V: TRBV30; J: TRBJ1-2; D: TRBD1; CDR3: CAWTRDGQANYGYTF; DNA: TGTGCCTGGACCAGAGACGGACAGGCCAACTATGGCTACACCTTC
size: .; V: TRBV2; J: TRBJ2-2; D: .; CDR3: CASQYQGSNTGELFF; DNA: TGTGCCAGCCAGTACCAGGGTTCGAACACCGGGGAGCTGTTTTTT
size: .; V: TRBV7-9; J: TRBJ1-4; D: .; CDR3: CASSLDGADGEKLFF; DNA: TGTGCCAGCAGCTTAGACGGGGCTGACGGTGAAAAACTGTTTTTT
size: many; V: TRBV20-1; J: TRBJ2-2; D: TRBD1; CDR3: CSARRDRGNTGELFF; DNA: TGCAGTGCTAGAAGGGACAGGGGAAACACCGGGGAGCTGTTTTTT
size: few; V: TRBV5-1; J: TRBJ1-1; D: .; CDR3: CASSLTLQTMNTEAFF; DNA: TGCGCCAGCAGCTTGACTTTACAGACTATGAACACTGAAGCTTTCTTT
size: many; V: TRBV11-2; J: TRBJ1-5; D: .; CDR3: CASSLYPNQPQHF; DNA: TGTGCCAGCAGCCTCTATCCGAATCAGCCCCAGCATTTT
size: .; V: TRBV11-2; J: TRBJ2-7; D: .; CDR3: CASSLPGHYEQYF; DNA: TGTGCCAGCAGCTTACCTGGGCACTACGAGCAGTACTTC
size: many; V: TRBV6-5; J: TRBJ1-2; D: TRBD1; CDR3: CASSQQGLGQGANNYGYTF; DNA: TGTGCCAGCAGCCAGCAGGGATTGGGACAGGGGGCTAATAACTATGGCTACACCTTC
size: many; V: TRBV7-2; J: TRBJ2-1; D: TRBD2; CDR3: CASSSLAAVGHEQFF; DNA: TGTGCCAGCAGCTCTCTAGCGGCCGTTGGCCATGAGCAGTTCTTC
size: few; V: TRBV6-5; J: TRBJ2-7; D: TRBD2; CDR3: CASSYPQAGVVNF; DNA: TGTGCCAGCAGTTACCCTCAAGCGGGAGTCGTTAACTTC
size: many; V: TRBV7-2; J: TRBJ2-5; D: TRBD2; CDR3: CASSPDSAGGGTQYF; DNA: TGTGCCAGCAGCCCAGACTCAGCGGGAGGGGGGACCCAGTACTTC
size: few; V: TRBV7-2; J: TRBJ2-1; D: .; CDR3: CASSLKRVHSYNEQFF; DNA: TGTGCCAGCAGCTTGAAGCGGGTACACTCCTACAATGAGCAGTTCTTC
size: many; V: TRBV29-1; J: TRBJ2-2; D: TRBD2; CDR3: CSVGWSSGSNGELFF; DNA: TGCAGCGTTGGGTGGTCTAGCGGGAGTAACGGGGAGCTGTTTTTT
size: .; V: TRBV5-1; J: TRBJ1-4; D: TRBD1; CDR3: CASRSGTGDGKLFF; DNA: TGCGCCAGCAGGTCCGGGACAGGGGATGGAAAACTGTTTTTT